This TCR beta chain was captured by sequencing in a study of T cell clones after liver transplantation. Whole-study context: Apart from a few HCV-positive recipients, transplants were for non-autoimmune, non-viral reasons. Tolerant meant at least one year fully off immunosuppression without liver enzymes above twice normal. Standard immunosuppression, with no induction, continued until 12-24 months after transplant.

The protocol was immunoSEQ multiplex PCR, while the TCRdb copy is restricted to in-frame clones and leaves out a portion. The sample records over 50,000 clones, about 81% being singletons. This clone was detected only once. The trim removed 4 bases at V and 4 bases at J, leaving 12 bases unmatched. Germline lookup yields CDR1 SGDLS and CDR2 YYNGEE. The CDR3 consists of 17 residues. The input for sequencing was CD4+ T cells from blood, taken before liver transplant. The chain employs TRBV9 and TRBJ2-1; 9 bases line up with TRBD2. This TCR came from a human donor who received a liver transplant. CDR3 loop: CASSRTVLAGVYNEQFF. The CDR3, as DNA: TGTGCCAGCAGCCGGACGGTACTAGCGGGTGTATACAATGAGCAGTTCTTC.